The next 5 T cell receptor beta chains were all read from a single sample in a study of T cell responses to AZD1222 COVID-19 vaccine. Using immunoSEQ multiplex PCR, the repertoire was profiled, and TCRdb retains in-frame clones only, with some absent. The top ten clones hold approximately 3% of a sample with 170,000 or so clones, 90% of them seen once. The specimen was peripheral blood, collected on day 0 of AZD1222 vaccination. The receptors originated from an adult in good health.

The rearrangement joins TRBV9 to TRBJ2-2; D is unresolved. CDR1 is SGDLS and CDR2 is YYNGEE in the germline V gene. Trimming left V 1 base short and J 8 bases short, with 12 bases between. This CDR3 comprises 14 residues. The CDR3: CASSVSSGRGELFF. The CDR3 nucleotides read TGTGCCAGCAGCGTAAGCTCCGGTCGTGGGGAGCTGTTTTTT.

This chain uses TRBV18 with TRBJ1-5; D is perhaps TRBD1 (5 bases). This CDR3 has 15 residues. Trimming shortened V by 2 bases and J by 4 bases, and 12 bases separated the two germline ends. Germline V gene sequence: CDR1 KGHSH, CDR2 LQKENI. The CDR3 coding sequence is TGTGCCAGCTCACCAGGGGGGAACCGGAATCAGCCCCAGCATTTT. Protein: CASSPGGNRNQPQHF.

This clone turned up a few times. The CDR3 DNA follows: TGCAGCGCATTAACTAGCGGGGCCGCCTACGAGCAGTACTTC. Translation gives CSALTSGAAYEQYF. The chain carries TRBV29-1 and TRBJ2-7; 10 bases are shared with TRBD2. V was pared by 7 bases and J by 2 bases, with 8 bases of the junction left unmatched. Germline CDR1 and CDR2: SQVTM and ANQGSEA. The CDR3 has 14 amino acids.

The V and J genes are TRBV7-3 and TRBJ2-2, with 10 bases aligning to TRBD1. The CDR3 runs to 14 residues. Per germline, CDR1 SGHTA and CDR2 FQGTGA. Unmatched junction bases numbered 0, after V lost 3 bases and J lost 5 bases. CDR3 DNA: TGTGCCAGCAGCTTGGGACAGGGGACCGGGGAGCTGTTTTTT. Its translation: CASSLGQGTGELFF.

The J gene is TRBJ2-2, the V gene TRBV9, with TRBD1 as a possible D gene (8 bases). Germline-derived CDR1 and CDR2 are SGDLS and YYNGEE. The ends were cut back, 0 bases at V and 5 bases at J, with 11 bases in the middle. The CDR3 spans 15 residues. The CDR3 DNA reads TGTGCCAGCAGCGTAGACAGGGGGGGAACCGGGGAGCTGTTTTTT. It is translated as CASSVDRGGTGELFF.